This T cell receptor (beta chain) was recovered during a study of T cells in localized non-small cell lung cancer. Generated by immunoSEQ multiplex PCR, the TCRdb table keeps only in-frame clones and is missing some. The sample records about 36,000 clones, 87% being singletons. The CDR3 runs 11 residues. CDR1 and CDR2 from the germline V gene are ENHRY and SYGVKD. Trimming took 10 bases from V and 1 from J, leaving 7 bases between them. In its sample, this clone was seen once. The sample here was peripheral blood, taken before any cancer treatment. This rearrangement joins TRBV10-3 to TRBJ1-1; a possible D gene is TRBD1 (5 bases). This clonotype was sampled from a woman aged 35 to 69 with stage I lung adenocarcinoma. The CDR3 coding sequence is TGTGCCACACAGGAGAACACTGAAGCTTTCTTT. Translation gives CATQENTEAFF.